These 26 T cell receptor beta chains were sequenced from one sample in a study of radiotherapy plus CTLA-4 blockade in lung cancer. Profiled with immunoSEQ multiplex PCR; TCRdb holds only in-frame clones, not every one. Here the sample spans tens of thousands of clones, 79% being singletons. This specimen was peripheral blood, taken from a patient treated with radiotherapy plus ipilimumab. Receptor source: a human donor with non-small cell lung cancer who had a complete response to radiotherapy plus ipilimumab.

The gene calls are TRBV4-1 and TRBJ2-3; TRBD1 matches 9 bases. The CDR3 is 16 amino acids. The J segment lost 1 base and the V segment lost 0 bases, leaving 2 bases of the junction unmatched. The germline V gene has CDR1 MGHRA and CDR2 YSYEKL. For the CDR3, the DNA is TGCGCCAGCAGCCAAGAGGACAGGGGTGGCACAGATACGCAGTATTTT. It codes for CASSQEDRGGTDTQYF.

The CDR3 region is CASSVVGTGVYNEQFF. CDR3 coding DNA: TGTGCCAGCAGCGTAGTGGGGACAGGGGTATACAATGAGCAGTTCTTC. The V call is TRBV9, the J call TRBJ2-1; TRBD1 agrees at 10 bases. V shed 0 bases, J shed 4 bases, and the junction held 4 bases outside the gene matches. CDR1 is SGDLS, CDR2 YYNGEE, per germline. This CDR3 spans 16 amino acids. Supplemented by reference TRBV9 and TRBJ2-1, the full variable domain reads DSGVTQTPKHLITATGQRVTLRCSPRSGDLSVYWYQQSLDQGLQFLIQYYNGEERAKGNILERFSAQQFPDLHSELNLSSLELGDSALYFCASSVVGTGVYNEQFFGPGTRLTVL.

The V and J genes are TRBV6-5 and TRBJ2-7; D is unresolved. CDR1 and CDR2 from the germline V gene are MNHEY and SVGAGI. The V end lost 7 bases, the J end lost 3 bases, and 7 bases lay between the germline ends. The CDR3 contains 11 residues. In DNA form, the CDR3 reads TGTGCCAGCAATCACGGCTACGAGCAGTACTTC. Translation gives CASNHGYEQYF.

The CDR3 sequence: CASRTQVRANYGYTF. CDR3 sequence (DNA): TGTGCCAGCAGAACGCAAGTACGAGCTAACTATGGCTACACCTTC. This chain joins TRBV6-5 and TRBJ1-2; no definite D call. CDR1 and CDR2 from the germline V gene are MNHEY and SVGAGI. The germline V and J ends were trimmed by 6 bases and 0 bases, with 14 bases remaining between them. The CDR3 is 15 amino acids.

The chain recombines TRBV7-2 with TRBJ2-3, with TRBD2 identical over 13 bases. After removal of 6 bases from V and 6 bases from J, the junction contained 12 bases not matched to a gene. Looked up from germline, CDR1 is SGHTA and CDR2 is FQGNSA. The CDR3 runs 17 residues. The CDR3 DNA sequence: TGTGCCAGCAGTTGGGGGGGACTAGCGGGACCCCGGGATACGCAGTATTTT. Translated, it gives CASSWGGLAGPRDTQYF. The entire variable domain, with the rest obtained from reference TRBV7-2 and TRBJ2-3, is as follows: GAGVSQSPSNKVTEKGKDVELRCDPISGHTALYWYRQSLGQGLEFLIYFQGNSAPDKSGLPSDRFSAERTGGSVSTLTIQRTQQEDSAVYLCASSWGGLAGPRDTQYFGPGTRLTVL.

This clone came up a few times. This rearrangement joins TRBV23-1 to TRBJ2-7; the D gene is possibly TRBD1 (7 bases). TRBV23-1 is filed as an ORF, its function uncertain. CDR3 length equals 16 residues. Trimming stripped 2 bases from V and 2 bases from J, with 16 bases between. The CDR3 here is CASSQRRGQLTYEQYV. Written as DNA, the CDR3 is TGCGCCAGCAGTCAAAGGAGGGGGCAACTGACCTACGAGCAGTACGTC.

This sequence joins TRBV19 and TRBJ2-5, with 11 bases matching TRBD2. The CDR3 contains 18 residues. In germline, CDR1 is LNHDA, CDR2 SQIVND (reference sequence). With 6 bases clipped from V and 9 bases from J, the junction kept 21 bases outside the gene matches. The CDR3 DNA reads TGTGCCAGTAGCGGCCGGCTAGCGGGGGGTACCTTAGAGACCCCCCAGTACTTC. As protein: CASSGRLAGGTLETPQYF.

This clone was detected only a few times. The rearrangement joins TRBV28 to TRBJ1-3; TRBD1 is a possible D gene (6 bases). Trimming left V 6 bases short and J 5 bases short, with 14 bases between. From germline, CDR1 is MDHEN and CDR2 SYDVKM. This CDR3 has 14 amino acids. CDR3 in DNA: TGTGCCAGCAGACAGGGAAGTGGAAGAAACACCATATATTTT. This gives the protein CASRQGSGRNTIYF.

The chain couples TRBV5-1 to TRBJ1-1; D might be TRBD1 (5 bases). Germline CDR1 reads SGHRS; CDR2 reads YFSETQ. The CDR3 sequence is 14 residues long. Trimming took off 4 bases at V and 3 bases at J, with 13 bases between the two ends. For the CDR3, the DNA is TGCGCCAGCAGCCCGGGAGGAGGGGACACTGAAGCTTTCTTT. This codes for CASSPGGGDTEAFF. Filled out from reference TRBV5-1 and TRBJ1-1, the complete variable domain reads KAGVTQTPRYLIKTRGQQVTLSCSPISGHRSVSWYQQTPGQGLQFLFEYFSETQRNKGNFPGRFSGRQFSNSRSEMNVSTLELGDSALYLCASSPGGGDTEAFFGQGTRLTVV.

This clone was detected once. The V call is TRBV4-1, the J call TRBJ2-1, with TRBD2 matching over 11 bases. The germline V gene has CDR1 MGHRA and CDR2 YSYEKL. Germline trimming cut 0 bases from V and 5 bases from J; bases unmatched to any gene: 9. The CDR3 runs 18 residues. Here the CDR3 DNA reads TGCGCCAGCAGCCAAGATCGACTAGCGGGACGCCGGGACAATGAGCAGTTCTTC. As protein: CASSQDRLAGRRDNEQFF.

This CDR3 is CASRGAGGPTDTQYF. In nucleotides, the CDR3 is TGCGCCAGCAGGGGAGCGGGAGGGCCCACAGATACGCAGTATTTT. The V and J genes are TRBV5-1 and TRBJ2-3; the match to TRBD2 covers 10 bases. The germline V gene encodes CDR1 SGHRS and CDR2 YFSETQ. This CDR3 is 15 amino acids long. Unmatched junction bases numbered 5, after V lost 5 bases and J lost 2 bases. Using reference TRBV5-1 and TRBJ2-3 for the parts outside the CDR3, the full variable domain is KAGVTQTPRYLIKTRGQQVTLSCSPISGHRSVSWYQQTPGQGLQFLFEYFSETQRNKGNFPGRFSGRQFSNSRSEMNVSTLELGDSALYLCASRGAGGPTDTQYFGPGTRLTVL.

The chain carries TRBV5-1 and TRBJ1-1; no reliable D call. In germline, CDR1 is SGHRS, CDR2 YFSETQ. Trimming removed 3 bases at V and 3 bases at J, with 18 bases between. CDR3 length: 16 amino acids. CDR3: CASSSGSRGFDTEAFF. CDR3 coding DNA: TGCGCCAGCAGCTCCGGGAGTCGGGGTTTCGACACTGAAGCTTTCTTT. The variable domain in full, with the rest retrieved from reference TRBV5-1 and TRBJ1-1, is KAGVTQTPRYLIKTRGQQVTLSCSPISGHRSVSWYQQTPGQGLQFLFEYFSETQRNKGNFPGRFSGRQFSNSRSEMNVSTLELGDSALYLCASSSGSRGFDTEAFFGQGTRLTVV.

Worth noting for this clone: Its ends do not fully match the called genes, so a read error is possible. The chain carries TRBV19 and TRBJ1-2; no reliable D call. The CDR3 covers 11 residues. Germline-derived CDR1 and CDR2 are LNHDA and SQIVND (reference sequence). The chain's CDR3 is CASLEGPEEAF. Written as DNA, the CDR3 is TGTGCCAGCTTAGAGGGTCCAGAAGAGGCCTTC.

The chain has TRBV7-2 and TRBJ1-3, with D possibly being TRBD1 (6 bases). The CDR3 is 15 amino acids. Germline CDR1 and CDR2: SGHTA and FQGNSA. V was shortened by 5 bases and J by 3 bases, with 14 bases between the two germline ends. The CDR3 spells CASSAPGDNGNTIYF. In nucleotides, the CDR3 is TGTGCCAGCAGCGCACCAGGGGACAATGGAAACACCATATATTTT.

The V and J genes are TRBV11-2 and TRBJ2-7; 10 nucleotides agree with TRBD1. The CDR3 length is 15 residues. The ends lost 1 base at V and 6 bases at J; junction bases unmatched: 6. Germline lookup yields CDR1 SGHAT and CDR2 FQNNGV. The DNA for the CDR3 is TGTGCCAGCAGCTTAGCTTTTAGGGACAGGGGCGAGCAGTACTTC. Its protein is CASSLAFRDRGEQYF.

J is TRBJ2-7 and V is TRBV28; 9 bases are a match to TRBD1. CDR1 and CDR2 (germline): MDHEN, SYDVKM. The CDR3 totals 13 residues. The V gene end was trimmed by 6 bases and the J gene end by 6 bases; junction bases not matched to a gene: 6. CDR3 region: CASSNRGQIEQYV. CDR3 nucleotide sequence: TGTGCCAGCAGCAACAGGGGGCAAATCGAGCAGTACGTC.

Only a few counts were recorded for this clone. The genes are TRBV10-3 and TRBJ1-1; 9 positions match TRBD1. This CDR3 spans 14 amino acids. The germline CDR1 and CDR2 sequences are ENHRY and SYGVKD. The V gene end was trimmed by 3 bases and the J gene end by 4 bases; junction bases not matched to a gene: 3. CDR3 in amino acids: CAISDDRGGTEAFF. CDR3 bases: TGTGCCATCAGTGATGACAGGGGGGGCACTGAAGCTTTCTTT.

This clone was seen a single time. The chain combines TRBV15 with TRBJ2-3; 11 nucleotides line up with TRBD2. This CDR3 has 15 residues. With V trimmed by 3 bases and J by 5 bases, 4 bases remained unmatched. Germline V CDR1 and CDR2: LNHNV, YYDKDF (reference sequence). The CDR3 is CATSSRLAGGDTQYF. Here the CDR3 DNA reads TGTGCCACCAGCAGTCGGCTAGCGGGAGGAGATACGCAGTATTTT.

The chain couples TRBV28 to TRBJ2-5, with TRBD2 matching over 15 bases. CDR3 length: 18 amino acids. The germline V gene has CDR1 MDHEN and CDR2 SYDVKM. The ends lost 3 bases at V and 2 bases at J; junction bases unmatched: 7. This chain's CDR3 is CASSLTWTSGGGQETQYF. The CDR3 bases are TGTGCCAGCAGTTTGACCTGGACTAGCGGGGGGGGGCAAGAGACCCAGTACTTC.

The rearrangement uses TRBV4-3 and TRBJ2-5; D possibly corresponds to TRBD1 (6 bases). The ends were cut back, 4 bases at V and 5 bases at J, with 23 bases in the middle. The CDR3 extends over 17 amino acids. The germline V gene has CDR1 LGHNA and CDR2 YSLEER. CDR3 loop: CASSPTFRDTLWETQYF. As DNA, the CDR3 is TGCGCCAGCAGCCCAACGTTCCGGGACACCCTGTGGGAGACCCAGTACTTC.

This clone was found a few times. CDR3 sequence (DNA): TGTGCCATCACTTACAGTAACACCATATATTTT. Protein product: CAITYSNTIYF. The chain links TRBV10-3 to TRBJ1-3; D ambiguous. Germline V gene data show CDR1 as ENHRY and CDR2 as SYGVKD. V shed 7 bases and J shed 7 bases, with 8 bases lying between them. This CDR3 has 11 residues.

CDR3 protein: CASSNPTGLNEKLFF. CDR3 nucleotides: TGTGCCAGCAGCAACCCGACAGGCTTAAATGAAAAACTGTTTTTT. This sequence joins TRBV7-8 and TRBJ1-4; D might be TRBD1 (6 bases). This CDR3 spans 15 amino acids. Germline lookup yields CDR1 SGHVS and CDR2 FQNEAQ. The germline V and J ends were trimmed by 5 bases and 5 bases, with 15 bases remaining between them.

V and J are TRBV7-9 and TRBJ2-4; 8 bases are shared with TRBD1. J gave up 11 bases and V 2 bases, and 2 bases lay outside the gene matches. The CDR3 length is 12 residues. CDR1 and CDR2 from the germline V gene are SEHNR and FQNEAQ (reference sequence). CDR3 DNA: TGTGCCAGCAGCTTACAGGGGGCCCTTCAGTACTTC. Translating gives CASSLQGALQYF.

The chain couples TRBV6-5 to TRBJ1-5, with D tentatively TRBD1 (6 bases). The CDR3 extends over 13 amino acids. V was pared by 7 bases and J by 7 bases, with 14 bases between. Germline loops: CDR1 MNHEY, CDR2 SVGAGI. For the CDR3, the DNA is TGTGCCAGCACCTTCCTACAGGGACAGCCCCAGCATTTT. Amino acids: CASTFLQGQPQHF.

This chain joins TRBV9 and TRBJ1-4; 8 bases agree with TRBD1. The germline CDR1 and CDR2 sequences are SGDLS and YYNGEE. This CDR3 has 15 residues. The ends lost 6 bases at V and 3 bases at J; junction bases unmatched: 7. CDR3 nucleotide sequence: TGTGCCAGCAACAGCGGACAGGGCTCTAATGAAAAACTGTTTTTT. Protein: CASNSGQGSNEKLFF.

The chain carries TRBV7-2 and TRBJ1-5; the D gene is possibly TRBD1 (5 bases). This CDR3 has 13 residues. V was shortened by 3 bases and J by 5 bases, with 8 bases between the two germline ends. Germline values: CDR1 SGHTA, CDR2 FQGNSA. This CDR3 is CASSFWGDQPQHF. The CDR3 DNA sequence: TGTGCCAGCAGCTTTTGGGGGGATCAGCCCCAGCATTTT.